Included here is one TCR beta chain sequence, with context. Its antigen is undetermined. These data come from a study of cytomegalovirus exposure and HLA in healthy donors. Study-level points and caveats: Confirmation was obtained in vitro that three CMV-associated chains are specific for CMV antigens. According to a later analysis, TCR clusters from the first cohort tended to co-occur in the 90 to 150 validation repertoires. The investigators catalogued 150 to 200 TCR beta chains as cytomegalovirus-associated.

Germline V gene lookup returns CDR1 SEHNR and CDR2 FQNEAQ (reference sequence). V was clipped by 2 bases and J by 6 bases; unmatched bases: 10. The CDR3 extends over 17 amino acids. The donors were members of the validation cohort comprising over a hundred subjects, separate from the roughly 640-subject first cohort. Sequencing used immunoSEQ multiplex PCR; TCRdb keeps in-frame clones, though not all of them. This table holds 100,000 to 150,000 clones, roughly 93% found once. The sample was PBMCs. This TCR was sampled from a woman aged 18-29 years in good health and CMV-seronegative. V usage is TRBV7-9 and J usage is TRBJ1-2; 12 bases map to TRBD1. CDR3 amino acids: CASSLKGQGAGLDGYTF. The CDR3 DNA reads as TGTGCCAGCAGCTTAAAGGGACAGGGGGCGGGTTTGGATGGCTACACCTTC. Full variable domain (rest looked up from reference TRBV7-9 and TRBJ1-2): DTGVSQNPRHKITKRGQNVTFRCDPISEHNRLYWYRQTLGQGPEFLTYFQNEAQLEKSRLLSDRFSAERPKGSFSTLEIQRTEQGDSAMYLCASSLKGQGAGLDGYTFGSGTRLTVV.